This T cell receptor beta chain appears in the sequencing data of a study of CD8 T cells in ankylosing spondylitis. Researchers built TCR beta libraries using quantitative 5'-RACE with molecular barcodes. MiXCR, applied by TCRdb to the 5' RACE reads, yields one record per CDR3 protein. The sample records 470,000 or so distinct CDR3 sequences, roughly a quarter being singletons. Study-level results: About 8 highly homologous variants made up a TCR beta motif that seemed to typify ankylosing spondylitis blood. The study looked at matched synovial fluid samples from ankylosing spondylitis patients. Disease-linked clones were reported to be significantly enriched there. Clones linked to the disease showed a CD8+ phenotype. They occurred at relatively low frequencies in peripheral blood.

As concerns this clonotype: The antigen remains undetermined.

Trimming cost V 1 base and J 5 bases, with 11 bases left between them. The CDR3 length is 14 residues. Germline V gene sequence: CDR1 SGHTA, CDR2 FQGNSA. The material sequenced was blood, either unsorted or a sorted T cell fraction (not recorded which). This sequence joins TRBV7-2 and TRBJ2-5; the D is unclear. The receptor comes from a male donor with ankylosing spondylitis. This CDR3 reads CASSLDPGSETQYF. The CDR3 DNA reads TGTGCCAGCAGCTTAGACCCGGGCTCGGAGACCCAGTACTTC. The whole variable domain, filled in from reference TRBV7-2 and TRBJ2-5, reads GAGVSQSPSNKVTEKGKDVELRCDPISGHTALYWYRQSLGQGLEFLIYFQGNSAPDKSGLPSDRFSAERTGGSVSTLTIQRTQQEDSAVYLCASSLDPGSETQYFGPGTRLLVL.